A selection of T cell receptor beta chains follows, all from one sample in a study of beta chain features in type 1 diabetes. Clones were sequenced by immunoSEQ multiplex PCR, and TCRdb holds only the in-frame ones, with some missing. The sample contains 300,000 to 400,000 clones, 7% to 9% of which appear only once. Sequenced input: central memory CD4+ T cells from blood. These receptors were obtained from a woman aged 18-29 years in good health. The CDR3 runs from the conserved cysteine through the conserved F or W. Each record gives: clone size, J gene, V gene, D gene, CDR3 DNA, CDR3 protein. A D gene is named only where the DNA matches it firmly. Size values are once, few and many counts, or a class for expanded clones, and some rows have none.

few | TRBJ2-7 | TRBV6-4 | . | TGTGCCAGCAGTGAGTATGAAGGGACAGAGCAGTACTTC | CASSEYEGTEQYF
. | TRBJ1-2 | TRBV29-1 | . | TGCAGCGTTGTTCCAGTACCGTCTAACTATGGCTACACCTTC | CSVVPVPSNYGYTF
few | TRBJ2-1 | TRBV6-5 | TRBD2 | TGTGCCAGCAGGCCGGGACTAGGGTCCAATGAGCAGTTCTTC | CASRPGLGSNEQFF
few | TRBJ2-5 | TRBV29-1 | . | TGCAGCGTAGGGCAAAGCTGGTCCCAGTACTTC | CSVGQSWSQYF
. | TRBJ2-7 | TRBV28 | TRBD1 | TGTGCCAGCAGGTCGACAGGGGGCTCCTACGAGCAGTACTTC | CASRSTGGSYEQYF
. | TRBJ1-1 | TRBV5-4 | . | TGCGCCAGCAGCCACGGGGCCCAGGCCCACCTCTTCTTT | CASSHGAQAHLFF
few | TRBJ2-1 | TRBV9 | . | TGTGCCAGCAGCGTAGTTGGGCAGAACAATGAGCAGTTCTTC | CASSVVGQNNEQFF
few | TRBJ1-5 | TRBV28 | TRBD1 | TGTGCCAGCAGGCTATCAGGGGGGGGTCAGCCCCAGCATTTT | CASRLSGGGQPQHF
few | TRBJ2-7 | TRBV10-1 | . | TGCGCCAGCAGTGGTGACACCTACGAGCAGTACTTC | CASSGDTYEQYF
. | TRBJ1-2 | TRBV7-3 | TRBD1 | TGTGCCAGCAGCCCCCGGACAGGGCTTCATGGCTACACCTTC | CASSPRTGLHGYTF
few | TRBJ2-1 | TRBV5-4 | TRBD1 | TGTGCCAGCAGCCAACCACAGGGGGACAATGAGCAGTTCTTC | CASSQPQGDNEQFF
. | TRBJ2-7 | TRBV29-1 | TRBD2 | TGCAGCGTCGCATCGACTAGCGGGAGGATAGAGCAGTACTTC | CSVASTSGRIEQYF
few | TRBJ2-7 | TRBV6-1 | . | TGTGCCAGCAGTGATCTCGGGTTATACGAGCAGTACTTC | CASSDLGLYEQYF
many | TRBJ1-4 | TRBV9 | . | TGTGCCAGCAGCGAGTCCGGGACACCGGGAAAACTGTTTTTT | CASSESGTPGKLFF
. | TRBJ2-7 | TRBV28 | TRBD1 | TGTGCCAGCCGGGACAGAGCCTACGAGCAGTACTTC | CASRDRAYEQYF